This T cell receptor (beta chain) was retrieved from a study of regulatory T cells in long-lasting Graves disease. Overall study results and limits: Persistent Graves' patients had lower TCR diversity than newly diagnosed ones.

This CDR3 is built from 15 residues. The V and J ends lost 5 bases and 0 bases, in that order; junction bases with no gene match: 4. Germline assignment: CDR1 MNHEY and CDR2 SMNVEV (reference sequence). Arm-PCR of CDR3 regions and iRepertoire HTBI primers were used to build TCR beta libraries. MiXCR, run by TCRdb on the multiplex PCR reads, gives a single entry per CDR3 protein. The data hold 530,000 or so distinct CDR3 sequences, with approximately 13% observed a single time. This clonotype appeared many times. The target antigen is unknown. Time point given: newly diagnosed GD, antithyroid drugs for less than 3 months. The authors made the TCR library using RNA they extracted from PBMCs. These data are also associated with another study on T cells in Graves' hyperthyroidism and ophthalmopathy.

The clonotype was recovered from a young man with Graves disease. The source was peripheral blood mononuclear cells (PBMCs), collected at new diagnosis, from a patient treated with antithyroid drugs. The chain employs TRBV27 and TRBJ1-2; 9 nucleotides match TRBD1. DNA for the CDR3: TGTGCCAGCAGTGGTGGGACAGGGCCTAACTATGGCTACACCTTC. It translates to CASSGGTGPNYGYTF.